Reported below is one TCR beta chain. Profiling relied on immunoSEQ multiplex PCR, and the TCRdb table lists in-frame clones only, not all of them. Here the sample spans about 120,000 clones, about 86% being singletons. These data originate in a study of T cell responses to AZD1222 COVID-19 vaccine. Deletions cut 3 bases from V and 5 bases from J, with 11 bases between. Germline loops: CDR1 LNHDA, CDR2 SQIVND (reference sequence). The CDR3 is made up of 13 amino acids. This sample comprised peripheral blood, obtained on day 0 of AZD1222 vaccination. The clonotype comes from an adult in good health. The genes are TRBV19 and TRBJ2-7; either TRBD1 or TRBD2 may fit D (5 bases each). In DNA, the CDR3 is TGTGCCAGTAGTATGGTACGGGGACACGAGCAGTACTTC. This translates into CASSMVRGHEQYF.